This T cell receptor beta chain was profiled in a study of T-cell reconstitution after alpha-beta-depleted transplantation in children. This clonotype was seen a handful of times. With 1 base removed from V and 10 bases from J, the gap between germline ends came to 10 bases. The CDR3 spans 12 residues. Looked up from germline, CDR1 is SGHAT and CDR2 is FQNNGV. Unique molecular identifiers were used in preparing the TCRbeta library. MiXCR was run by TCRdb on the PCR reads, yielding one entry per CDR3 protein. The sample includes some 200,000 distinct CDR3 sequences, around 8.9% of them seen just once. The specimen was PBMCs from the stem cell graft donor, collected from the stem cell graft. This receptor was obtained from a human donor who donated a stem cell graft to a child with SCID. The chain links TRBV11-2 to TRBJ1-1; no clear D gene. CDR3 in DNA: TGTGCCAGCAGCTTAGGTGAGAGGTCAGCTTTCTTT. Protein: CASSLGERSAFF.